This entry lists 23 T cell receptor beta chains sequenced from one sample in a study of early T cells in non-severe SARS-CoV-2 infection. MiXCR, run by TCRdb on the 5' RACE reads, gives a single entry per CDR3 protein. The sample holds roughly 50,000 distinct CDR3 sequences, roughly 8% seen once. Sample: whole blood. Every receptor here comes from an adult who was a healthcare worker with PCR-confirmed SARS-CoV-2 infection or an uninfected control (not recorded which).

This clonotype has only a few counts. The CDR3 is CASSWDRVNDTQYF. The CDR3 nucleotides are TGTGCCAGCAGTTGGGACAGGGTCAACGATACGCAGTATTTT. The rearrangement joins TRBV27 to TRBJ2-3; 9 positions agree with TRBD1. The germline V gene has CDR1 MNHEY and CDR2 SMNVEV (reference sequence). V gave up 4 bases and J gave up 6 bases; unmatched junction bases: 5. The CDR3 length is 14 residues.

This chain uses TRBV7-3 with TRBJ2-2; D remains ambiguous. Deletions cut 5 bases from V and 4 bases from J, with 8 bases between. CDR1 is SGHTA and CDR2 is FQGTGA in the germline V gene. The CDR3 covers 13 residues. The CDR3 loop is CASSRKTTGELFF. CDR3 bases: TGTGCCAGCAGCCGTAAAACCACCGGGGAGCTGTTTTTT. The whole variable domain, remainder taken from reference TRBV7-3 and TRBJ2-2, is GAGVSQTPSNKVTEKGKYVELRCDPISGHTALYWYRQSLGQGPEFLIYFQGTGAADDSGLPNDRFFAVRPEGSVSTLKIQRTERGDSAVYLCASSRKTTGELFFGEGSRLTVL.

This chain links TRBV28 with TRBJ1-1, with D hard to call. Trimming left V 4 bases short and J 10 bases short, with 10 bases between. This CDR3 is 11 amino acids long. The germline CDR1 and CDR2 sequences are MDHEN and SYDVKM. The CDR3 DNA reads TGTGCCAGCAGTTCCATCCATGGAGCTTTCTTT. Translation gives CASSSIHGAFF.

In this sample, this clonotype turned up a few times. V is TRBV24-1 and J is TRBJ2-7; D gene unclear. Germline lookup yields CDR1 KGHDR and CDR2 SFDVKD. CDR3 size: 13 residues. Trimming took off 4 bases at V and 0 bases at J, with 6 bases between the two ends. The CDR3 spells CATSDRHSYEQYF. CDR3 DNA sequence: TGTGCCACCAGTGACCGCCACTCCTACGAGCAGTACTTC.

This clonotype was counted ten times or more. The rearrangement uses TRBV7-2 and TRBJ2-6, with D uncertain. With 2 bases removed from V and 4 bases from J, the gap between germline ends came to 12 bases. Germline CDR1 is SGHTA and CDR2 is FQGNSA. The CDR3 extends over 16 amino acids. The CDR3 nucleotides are TGTGCCAGCAGCTTAAAGTCGTCGACCGGGGCCAACGTCCTGACTTTC. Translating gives CASSLKSSTGANVLTF. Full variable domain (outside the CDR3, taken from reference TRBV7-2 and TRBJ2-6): GAGVSQSPSNKVTEKGKDVELRCDPISGHTALYWYRQSLGQGLEFLIYFQGNSAPDKSGLPSDRFSAERTGGSVSTLTIQRTQQEDSAVYLCASSLKSSTGANVLTFGAGSRLTVL.

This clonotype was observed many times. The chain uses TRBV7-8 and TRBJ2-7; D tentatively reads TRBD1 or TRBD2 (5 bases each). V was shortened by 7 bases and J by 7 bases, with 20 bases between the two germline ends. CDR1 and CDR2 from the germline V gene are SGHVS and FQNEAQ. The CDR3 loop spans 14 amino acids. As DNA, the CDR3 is TGTGCCAGCAACCGAAATTCTGGGGGTTGGGAGCAGTACTTC. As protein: CASNRNSGGWEQYF.

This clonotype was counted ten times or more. CDR3 in DNA: TGTGCCAGCGTCTGGGCTGGAAACACCATATATTTT. The encoded protein is CASVWAGNTIYF. The chain uses TRBV6-6 and TRBJ1-3; the D is unclear. Per the germline V gene, CDR1 is MNHNY and CDR2 is SVGAGI (reference sequence). Between the trimmed V and J ends, which lost 8 bases and 2 bases, there was a span of 7 bases. The CDR3 covers 12 residues.

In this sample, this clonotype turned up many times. CDR3 region: CASSKERSTYEQYF. For the CDR3, the DNA is TGTGCCAGCAGCAAAGAGAGGAGTACCTACGAGCAGTACTTC. This sequence joins TRBV21-1 and TRBJ2-7. TRBV21-1 is a pseudogene segment. There are 14 residues in the CDR3.

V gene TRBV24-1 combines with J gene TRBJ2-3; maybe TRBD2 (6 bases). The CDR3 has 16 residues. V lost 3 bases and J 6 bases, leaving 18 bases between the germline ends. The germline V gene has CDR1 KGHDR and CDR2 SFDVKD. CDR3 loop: CATSDPRAGERDTQYF. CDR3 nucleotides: TGTGCCACCAGTGATCCCCGAGCGGGCGAGAGGGATACGCAGTATTTT.

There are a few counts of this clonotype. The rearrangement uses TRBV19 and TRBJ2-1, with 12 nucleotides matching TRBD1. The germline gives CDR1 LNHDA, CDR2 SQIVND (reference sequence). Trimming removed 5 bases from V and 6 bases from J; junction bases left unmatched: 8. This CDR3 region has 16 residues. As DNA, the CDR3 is TGTGCCAGTAGTTCCCTCCTGGGACAGGGGGCCAATGAGCAGTTCTTC. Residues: CASSSLLGQGANEQFF.

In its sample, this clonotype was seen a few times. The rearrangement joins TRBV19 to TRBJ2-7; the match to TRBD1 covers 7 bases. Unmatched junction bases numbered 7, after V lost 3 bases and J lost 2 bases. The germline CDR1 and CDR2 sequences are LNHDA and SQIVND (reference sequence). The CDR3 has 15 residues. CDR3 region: CASSIQTGTAYEQYF. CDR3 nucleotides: TGTGCCAGTAGTATCCAGACAGGGACCGCCTACGAGCAGTACTTC.

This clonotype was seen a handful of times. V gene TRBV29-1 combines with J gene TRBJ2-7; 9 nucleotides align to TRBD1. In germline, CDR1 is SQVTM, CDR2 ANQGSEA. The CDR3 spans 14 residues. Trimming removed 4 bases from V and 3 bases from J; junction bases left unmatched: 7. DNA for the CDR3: TGCAGCGTTGTGGGACAGGGAGGTCTCTACGAGCAGTACTTC. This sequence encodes CSVVGQGGLYEQYF.

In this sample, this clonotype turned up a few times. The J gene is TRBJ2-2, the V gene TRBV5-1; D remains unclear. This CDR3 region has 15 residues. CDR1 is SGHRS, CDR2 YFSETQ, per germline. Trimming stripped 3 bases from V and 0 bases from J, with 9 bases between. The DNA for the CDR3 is TGCGCCAGCAGCTGGGAAGGATCGAACACCGGGGAGCTGTTTTTT. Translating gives CASSWEGSNTGELFF.

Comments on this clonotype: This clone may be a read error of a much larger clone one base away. The CDR3: CASSLPDRINGKLFF. The CDR3 nucleotides read TGTGCCAGCAGCTTACCGGACAGAATTAATGGAAAACTGTTTTTT. V and J are TRBV7-9 and TRBJ1-4, with a weak D call TRBD1 (6 bases). The CDR3 is 15 amino acids. From germline, CDR1 is SEHNR and CDR2 FQNEAQ (reference sequence). Full variable domain (rest looked up from reference TRBV7-9 and TRBJ1-4): DTGVSQNPRHKITKRGQNVTFRCDPISEHNRLYWYRQTLGQGPEFLTYFQNEAQLEKSRLLSDRFSAERPKGSFSTLEIQRTEQGDSAMYLCASSLPDRINGKLFFGSGTQLSVL.

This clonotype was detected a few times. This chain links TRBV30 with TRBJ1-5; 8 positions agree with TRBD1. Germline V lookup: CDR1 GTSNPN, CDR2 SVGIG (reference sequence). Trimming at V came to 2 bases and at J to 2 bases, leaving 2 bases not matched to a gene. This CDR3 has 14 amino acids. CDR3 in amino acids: CAWSLTGGNQPQHF. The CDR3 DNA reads TGTGCCTGGAGTTTGACAGGGGGCAATCAGCCCCAGCATTTT.

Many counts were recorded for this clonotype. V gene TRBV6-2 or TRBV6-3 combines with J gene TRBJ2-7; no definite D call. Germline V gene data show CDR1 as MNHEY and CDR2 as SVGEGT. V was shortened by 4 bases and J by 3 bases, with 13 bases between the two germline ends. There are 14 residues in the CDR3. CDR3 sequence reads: CASSLRLYSYEQYF. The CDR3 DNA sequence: TGTGCCAGCAGTTTAAGGCTGTATAGCTACGAGCAGTACTTC.

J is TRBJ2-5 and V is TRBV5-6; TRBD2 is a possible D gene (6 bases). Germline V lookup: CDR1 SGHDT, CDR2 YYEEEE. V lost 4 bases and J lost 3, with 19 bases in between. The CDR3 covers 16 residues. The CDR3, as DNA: TGTGCCAGCAGCCTGTGGGCGAGCGGGTCTAAAGAGACCCAGTACTTC. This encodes CASSLWASGSKETQYF.

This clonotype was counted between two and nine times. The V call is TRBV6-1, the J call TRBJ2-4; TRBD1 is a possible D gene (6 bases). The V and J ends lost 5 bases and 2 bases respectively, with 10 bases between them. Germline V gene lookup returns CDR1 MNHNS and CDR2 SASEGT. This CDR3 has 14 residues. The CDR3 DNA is TGTGCCAGCAGTCAAACAGGGTCCAAAAACATTCAGTACTTC. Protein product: CASSQTGSKNIQYF.

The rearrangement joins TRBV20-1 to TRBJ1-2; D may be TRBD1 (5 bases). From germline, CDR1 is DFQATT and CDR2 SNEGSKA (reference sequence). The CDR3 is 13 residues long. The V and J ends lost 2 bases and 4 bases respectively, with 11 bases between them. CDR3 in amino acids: CSARLDSSYGYTF. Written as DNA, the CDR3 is TGCAGTGCTAGACTCGACAGTAGCTATGGCTACACCTTC.

As DNA, the CDR3 is TGTGCCAGCAGGAAGGGGGCAGGGGATTACTATGGCTACACCTTC. Protein: CASRKGAGDYYGYTF. The V gene is TRBV6-5, the J gene TRBJ1-2; 7 bases fit TRBD1. Trimming at V came to 6 bases and at J to 3 bases, leaving 10 bases not matched to a gene. CDR1 and CDR2 (germline): MNHEY, SVGAGI. The CDR3 has 15 amino acids.

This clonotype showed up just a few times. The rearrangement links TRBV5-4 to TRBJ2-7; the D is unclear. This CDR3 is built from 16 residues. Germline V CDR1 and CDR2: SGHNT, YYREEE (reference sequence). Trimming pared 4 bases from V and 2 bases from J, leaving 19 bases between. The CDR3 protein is CASSRPQAGQPYEQYF. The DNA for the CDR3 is TGTGCCAGCAGCCGGCCCCAGGCAGGCCAACCCTACGAGCAGTACTTC.

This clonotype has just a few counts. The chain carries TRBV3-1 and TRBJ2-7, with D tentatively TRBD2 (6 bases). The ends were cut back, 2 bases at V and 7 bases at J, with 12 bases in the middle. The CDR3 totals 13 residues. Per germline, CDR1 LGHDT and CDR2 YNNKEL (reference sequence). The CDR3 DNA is TGTGCCAGCAGCCAACCGGGAGCTGGGGAGCAGTACTTC. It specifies CASSQPGAGEQYF.

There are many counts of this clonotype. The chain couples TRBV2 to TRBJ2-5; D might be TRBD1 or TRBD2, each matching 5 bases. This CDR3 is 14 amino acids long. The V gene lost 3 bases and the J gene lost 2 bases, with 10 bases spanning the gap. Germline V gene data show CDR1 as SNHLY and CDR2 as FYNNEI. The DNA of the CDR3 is TGTGCCAGCAGTGAGTGGGACGCGCAAGAGACCCAGTACTTC. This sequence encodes CASSEWDAQETQYF.